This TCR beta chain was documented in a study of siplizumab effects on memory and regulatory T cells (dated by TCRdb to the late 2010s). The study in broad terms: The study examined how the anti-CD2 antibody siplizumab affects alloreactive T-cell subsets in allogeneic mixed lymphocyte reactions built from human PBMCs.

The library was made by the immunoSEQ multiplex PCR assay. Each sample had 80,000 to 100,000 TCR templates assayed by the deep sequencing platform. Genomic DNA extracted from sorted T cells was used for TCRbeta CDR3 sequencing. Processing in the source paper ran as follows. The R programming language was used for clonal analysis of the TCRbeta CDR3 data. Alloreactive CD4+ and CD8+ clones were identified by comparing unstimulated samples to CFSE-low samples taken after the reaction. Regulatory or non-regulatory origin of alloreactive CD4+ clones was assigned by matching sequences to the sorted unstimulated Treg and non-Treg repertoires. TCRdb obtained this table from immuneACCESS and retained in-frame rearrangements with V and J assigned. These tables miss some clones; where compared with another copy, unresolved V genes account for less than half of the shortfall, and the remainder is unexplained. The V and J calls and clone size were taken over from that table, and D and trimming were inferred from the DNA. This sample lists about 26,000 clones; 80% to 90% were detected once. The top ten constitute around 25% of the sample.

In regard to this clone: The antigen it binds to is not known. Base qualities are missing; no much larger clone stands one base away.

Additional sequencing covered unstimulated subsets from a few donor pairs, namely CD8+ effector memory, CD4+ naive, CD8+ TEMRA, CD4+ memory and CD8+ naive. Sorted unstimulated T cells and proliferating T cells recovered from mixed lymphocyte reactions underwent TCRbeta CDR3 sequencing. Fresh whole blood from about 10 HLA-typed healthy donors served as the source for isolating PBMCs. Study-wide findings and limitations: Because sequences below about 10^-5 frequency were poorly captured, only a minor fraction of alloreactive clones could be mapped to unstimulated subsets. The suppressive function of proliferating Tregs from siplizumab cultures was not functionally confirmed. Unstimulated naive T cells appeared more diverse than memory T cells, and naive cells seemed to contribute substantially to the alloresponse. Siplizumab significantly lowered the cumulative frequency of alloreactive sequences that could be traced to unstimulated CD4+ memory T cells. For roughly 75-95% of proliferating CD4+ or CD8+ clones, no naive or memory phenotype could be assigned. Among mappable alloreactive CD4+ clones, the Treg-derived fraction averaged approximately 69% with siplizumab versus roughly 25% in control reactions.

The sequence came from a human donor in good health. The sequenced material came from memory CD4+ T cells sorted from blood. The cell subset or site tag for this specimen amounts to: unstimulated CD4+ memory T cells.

CDR3 loop: CASGRGGEKLFF. The DNA reads TGTGCCAGCGGACGGGGCGGGGAAAAACTGTTTTTT. Recombination linked TRBV6-1 to TRBJ1-4, with a tentative D gene TRBD1 over 5 matching bases. CDR1 MNHNS and CDR2 SASEGT are derived from the germline V gene. The CDR3, from cysteine to phenylalanine, totals 12 residues. The only DNA kept is the CDR3, 36 bases in frame from the first base. V is cut by 8 bases and J by 8 bases, and the space between the germline ends is 12 bases.